This TCR beta chain emerged from a study of blood T cells in healthy people across ages. A minimum of 7 million PBMCs was isolated per sample. The germline V gene encodes CDR1 SGHTA and CDR2 FQGNSA. This CDR3 comprises 15 residues. Study-level results: Both naive CD4+ cell counts and diversity were greater in long-lived donors than in aged donors. The study lacked donor CMV status, which possibly confounded expanded clonotype changes. Per million T cells, TCR beta diversity dropped roughly linearly as age increased.

The second PCR ran roughly 6 to 11 cycles with a sample-barcoded 5' primer and J-beta primers. TCRdb re-analysed the 5' RACE reads in MiXCR, keeping a single row per CDR3 protein. This sample has around 1,500,000 distinct CDR3 sequences, with 40% to 50% found just once. Comment on this clonotype: Its antigen is undetermined. At one of its ends the junction is not consistent with the germline gene, which may arise from a read error.

V gene TRBV7-2 combines with J gene TRBJ2-5, with TRBD2 matching 7 bases. The sequenced sample consisted of blood. This sequence originates from a woman aged 18-29 years in good health. As DNA, the CDR3 is TGTGCCCGCAGCTTAGGGCTAGCGGTCCGGGAGACCCAGTACTTC. Translating gives CARSLGLAVRETQYF.